This T cell receptor beta chain was profiled in a study of CD8 T cells in Susac syndrome. Whole-study results and caveats: The authors acknowledged that their TCR sequencing and HLA analysis involved a relatively small number of individuals.

With respect to this clonotype: Its matching antigen is unknown.

Trimming took off 1 base at V and 7 bases at J, with 17 bases between the two ends. Germline-derived CDR1 and CDR2 are DFQATT and SNEGSKA (reference sequence). This CDR3 comprises 16 residues. When the RNA was reverse transcribed, random hexamers were used with an input of about 0.5 to 1 ug. Amplification of TCR beta CDR3 across 54 Vbeta and 13 Jbeta was performed with immunoSEQ multiplex PCR. Using its own MiXCR run on the immunoSEQ multiplex PCR reads, TCRdb lists one record per CDR3 protein. The sample shows almost 450,000 distinct CDR3 sequences, more than 80% of them seen only once. TCR beta from blood CD8+ and CD4+ T cells was sequenced. Negative magnetic isolation gave CD8+ and CD4+ cells; FACS enriched CD8+ TEMRA.

V gene TRBV20-1 combines with J gene TRBJ1-6; D not resolved. Sequenced: CD8+ T cells from PBMCs. The sequence derives from a human donor with multiple sclerosis. CDR3 sequence: CSARAPPGVGNSPLHF. CDR3 nucleotide sequence: TGCAGTGCTAGAGCACCCCCTGGGGTCGGGAATTCACCCCTCCACTTT.